The 28 T cell receptor beta chains below come from one sample, sequenced in a study of beta chain features in type 1 diabetes. cDNA synthesis used the whole RNA isolate, giving expressed TCRB sequences. Sequenced by immunoSEQ multiplex PCR; TCRdb stores in-frame clones only, minus some. Here the sample spans 65,000 to 100,000 clones, roughly 31% being singletons. The sample comprised stem cell memory CD4+ T cells from blood. The receptor set was obtained from a woman in her late teens or twenties in good health.

This clone turned up a few times. Other DNA sequences within the sample encode an identical CDR3. V is TRBV20-1 and J is TRBJ2-7; the match to TRBD2 covers 11 bases. V was pared by 5 bases and J by 7 bases, with 1 base of the junction left unmatched. The CDR3 extends over 11 amino acids. CDR1 and CDR2 from the germline V gene are DFQATT and SNEGSKA (reference sequence). This CDR3 is CSAGTSGEQYF. The CDR3 DNA reads TGCAGTGCTGGGACTAGCGGTGAGCAGTACTTC.

This clone was counted many times. The gene calls are TRBV7-9 and TRBJ2-1; 10 nucleotides agree with TRBD2. The J segment lost 12 bases and the V segment lost 5 bases, leaving 4 bases of the junction unmatched. The CDR3 is 12 residues long. The germline gives CDR1 SEHNR, CDR2 FQNEAQ (reference sequence). The CDR3 reads CASSASGSLQFF. The CDR3 DNA follows: TGTGCCAGCAGCGCTAGCGGGAGTTTGCAGTTCTTC.

The chain links TRBV4-2 to TRBJ1-4, with a possible D match to TRBD1 (5 bases). This CDR3 is built from 15 residues. Germline V gene sequence: CDR1 LGHNA, CDR2 YNFKEQ. Trimming stripped 4 bases from V and 8 bases from J, with 17 bases between. CDR3 sequence: CASSPDGGGQEKLFF. The CDR3 coding sequence is TGTGCCAGCAGCCCAGACGGGGGGGGTCAAGAAAAACTGTTTTTT.

The chain carries TRBV11-3 and TRBJ2-3; D remains ambiguous. This CDR3 comprises 12 residues. Germline assignment: CDR1 SGHNT and CDR2 YENEEA. Trimming took 2 bases from V and 4 from J, leaving 4 bases between them. The CDR3: CASSLLADTQYF. CDR3 sequence (DNA): TGTGCCAGCAGCTTACTTGCAGATACGCAGTATTTT.

The rearrangement uses TRBV11-2 and TRBJ2-6, with D maybe TRBD1 (5 bases). The CDR3 extends over 19 amino acids. The V gene lost 5 bases and the J gene lost 0 bases, with 20 bases spanning the gap. Germline CDR1 SGHAT, CDR2 FQNNGV. The CDR3 region is CASSRYRQSRNSGANVLTF. The CDR3, as DNA: TGTGCCAGCAGCCGATACCGACAGTCTCGTAACTCTGGGGCCAACGTCCTGACTTTC.

This sequence joins TRBV12-5 and TRBJ1-1; 9 nucleotides match TRBD1. From germline, CDR1 is LGHNT and CDR2 FRNRAP. After removal of 1 base from V and 2 bases from J, the junction contained 8 bases not matched to a gene. This CDR3 has 17 residues. In DNA, the CDR3 is TGTGCTAGTGGTTTGGGGACAGGGGTCGATGTTAACACTGAAGCTTTCTTT. Its translation is CASGLGTGVDVNTEAFF. Based on the CDR3 plus reference TRBV12-5 and TRBJ1-1, the full variable domain is DARVTQTPRHKVTEMGQEVTMRCQPILGHNTVFWYRQTMMQGLELLAYFRNRAPLDDSGMPKDRFSAEMPDATLATLKIQPSEPRDSAVYFCASGLGTGVDVNTEAFFGQGTRLTVV.

V usage is TRBV7-2 and J usage is TRBJ1-4; maybe TRBD1 (5 bases). V lost 5 bases to trimming and J lost 5 bases, with 12 bases between them. Germline CDR1 is SGHTA and CDR2 is FQGNSA. CDR3 length equals 14 residues. The CDR3 here is CASSPAGQNEKLFF. The CDR3, as DNA: TGTGCCAGCAGCCCGGCAGGGCAAAATGAAAAACTGTTTTTT.

The chain has TRBV30 and TRBJ1-1; perhaps TRBD1 as D (5 bases). CDR1 is GTSNPN, CDR2 SVGIG, per germline (reference sequence). Trimming cost V 0 bases and J 0 bases, with 8 bases left between them. The CDR3 has 14 amino acids. The CDR3 DNA reads TGTGCCTGGAGTGTAAAGGGGATGAACACTGAAGCTTTCTTT. Translation: CAWSVKGMNTEAFF.

This chain connects TRBV7-2 to TRBJ1-1; D possibly corresponds to TRBD1 (5 bases). CDR3 length: 14 residues. Per germline, CDR1 SGHTA and CDR2 FQGNSA. V gave up 1 base and J gave up 1 base, with 7 bases separating them. CDR3 sequence (DNA): TGTGCCAGCAGCTTAGTAAGGGGGAACACTGAAGCTTTCTTT. Amino acid sequence: CASSLVRGNTEAFF. The whole variable domain, remainder taken from reference TRBV7-2 and TRBJ1-1, is GAGVSQSPSNKVTEKGKDVELRCDPISGHTALYWYRQSLGQGLEFLIYFQGNSAPDKSGLPSDRFSAERTGGSVSTLTIQRTQQEDSAVYLCASSLVRGNTEAFFGQGTRLTVV.

The J gene is TRBJ1-2, the V gene TRBV7-2; maybe TRBD1 (6 bases). The V and J ends lost 4 bases and 7 bases respectively, with 13 bases between them. The CDR3 sequence is 13 residues long. Germline V gene sequence: CDR1 SGHTA, CDR2 FQGNSA. DNA for the CDR3: TGTGCCAGCAGCTCTACAGGGTCAACTGGCTACACCTTC. It is translated as CASSSTGSTGYTF.

There are a few counts of this clone. Other DNA sequences of this sample code for an identical CDR3. This chain joins TRBV12-5 and TRBJ2-5, with TRBD1 matching 9 bases. Germline CDR1 LGHNT, CDR2 FRNRAP. V trimming: 4 bases; J trimming: 4 bases; junction bases outside the gene matches: 4. CDR3 size: 14 residues. The CDR3 coding sequence is TGTGCTAGTGGTTCTGGGACAGGGCGAGAGACCCAGTACTTC. This sequence encodes CASGSGTGRETQYF.

The sample holds a few counts of this clone. The DNA for the CDR3 is TGCGCCAGCAGCGGACAGGGATACAATGAGCAGTTCTTC. Residues: CASSGQGYNEQFF. The chain employs TRBV5-1 and TRBJ2-1, with TRBD1 identical over 8 bases. Unmatched junction bases numbered 1, after V lost 4 bases and J lost 4 bases. The CDR3 is 13 residues long. Germline lookup yields CDR1 SGHRS and CDR2 YFSETQ.

This clone was seen only a few times. The genes are TRBV18 and TRBJ1-3; D is ambiguous. The CDR3 sequence is 15 residues long. Trimming pared 4 bases from V and 0 bases from J, leaving 10 bases between. Per the germline V gene, CDR1 is KGHSH and CDR2 is LQKENI. CDR3: CASSRDTNSGNTIYF. CDR3 in DNA: TGTGCCAGCTCACGAGACACCAACTCTGGAAACACCATATATTTT.

The chain has TRBV4-2 and TRBJ2-7; 10 bases are a match to TRBD1. The ends lost 3 bases at V and 5 bases at J; junction bases unmatched: 4. The CDR3 is 14 amino acids. Germline V gene data show CDR1 as LGHNA and CDR2 as YNFKEQ. The CDR3 nucleotides are TGTGCCAGCAGCCAGGACAGGGGGACCCACGAGCAGTACTTC. Its protein product is CASSQDRGTHEQYF.

For this clone: At the DNA level, this CDR3 is encoded by other sequences in the same sample as well. The chain recombines TRBV5-1 with TRBJ2-1, with D uncertain. The CDR3 runs 15 residues. CDR1 is SGHRS and CDR2 is YFSETQ in the germline V gene. The V gene lost 0 bases and the J gene lost 0 bases, with 7 bases spanning the gap. The CDR3 here is CASSLGQSSYNEQFF. CDR3 coding DNA: TGCGCCAGCAGCTTGGGGCAGTCCTCCTACAATGAGCAGTTCTTC.

The V and J genes are TRBV18 and TRBJ1-1; possible D gene TRBD1, 5 bases. Germline V gene sequence: CDR1 KGHSH, CDR2 LQKENI. There are 13 residues in the CDR3. With 6 bases removed from V and 2 bases from J, the gap between germline ends came to 10 bases. CDR3 coding DNA: TGTGCCAGCTCCCGGACATTTAACACTGAAGCTTTCTTT. Its protein is CASSRTFNTEAFF.

This chain joins TRBV6-5 and TRBJ2-7, with D perhaps TRBD2 (6 bases). The germline V and J ends were trimmed by 5 bases and 1 base, with 9 bases remaining between them. Germline assignment: CDR1 MNHEY and CDR2 SVGAGI. The CDR3 is 13 residues long. The CDR3 nucleotides read TGTGCCAGCAGTCGGGACTGGTCCTACGAGCAGTACTTC. This translates into CASSRDWSYEQYF.

This clone came up a few times. The chain combines TRBV5-8 with TRBJ1-5; 12 positions match TRBD1. This CDR3 has 16 residues. The V gene's germline CDR1 is SGHTS and CDR2 YDEGEE. The V segment lost 4 bases and the J segment 3 bases; nucleotides outside the gene matches: 5. In DNA, the CDR3 is TGTGCCAGCAGCAAGGGACAGGGGGCCTTCAATCAGCCCCAGCATTTT. Protein product: CASSKGQGAFNQPQHF.

V is TRBV9 and J is TRBJ2-1; 9 nucleotides agree with TRBD2. With 1 base clipped from V and 8 bases from J, the junction kept 4 bases outside the gene matches. Germline V lookup: CDR1 SGDLS, CDR2 YYNGEE. This CDR3 region has 14 residues. CDR3 DNA: TGTGCCAGCAGCGTAACTAGCGGGCACGATGAGCAGTTCTTC. Protein product: CASSVTSGHDEQFF. The full variable domain, rest sourced from reference TRBV9 and TRBJ2-1, is DSGVTQTPKHLITATGQRVTLRCSPRSGDLSVYWYQQSLDQGLQFLIQYYNGEERAKGNILERFSAQQFPDLHSELNLSSLELGDSALYFCASSVTSGHDEQFFGPGTRLTVL.

The chain has TRBV7-2 and TRBJ1-2; no firm D call. V lost 5 bases, J lost 8 bases, and 18 bases lay in between. Germline loops: CDR1 SGHTA, CDR2 FQGNSA. The CDR3 loop spans 14 amino acids. The CDR3 region is CASSPGVETGGYTF. The CDR3 region has the DNA TGTGCCAGCAGCCCAGGCGTGGAGACGGGGGGCTACACCTTC.

This chain links TRBV5-1 with TRBJ2-5, with TRBD2 matching over 11 bases. Germline assignment: CDR1 SGHRS and CDR2 YFSETQ. V lost 1 base, J lost 2 bases, and 4 bases stayed unmatched. The CDR3 length is 16 residues. CDR3 in DNA: TGCGCCAGCAGCTTGTCGACTAGCGGGGTTCAAGAGACCCAGTACTTC. Protein sequence: CASSLSTSGVQETQYF. The full variable domain, its missing parts supplied by reference TRBV5-1 and TRBJ2-5, is KAGVTQTPRYLIKTRGQQVTLSCSPISGHRSVSWYQQTPGQGLQFLFEYFSETQRNKGNFPGRFSGRQFSNSRSEMNVSTLELGDSALYLCASSLSTSGVQETQYFGPGTRLLVL.

V usage is TRBV2 and J usage is TRBJ2-3; tentative D call: TRBD2 (6 bases). The CDR3 covers 14 residues. V lost 6 bases, J lost 1 base, and 11 bases lay in between. Germline-derived CDR1 and CDR2 are SNHLY and FYNNEI. Written as DNA, the CDR3 is TGTGCCAGCAGCGGGACTTCCCGCACAGATACGCAGTATTTT. Residues: CASSGTSRTDTQYF.

DNA for the CDR3: TGTGCCATCAGTGCAGGAGCGGATGAGCAGTTCTTC. It translates to CAISAGADEQFF. This chain joins TRBV10-3 and TRBJ2-1; D is possibly TRBD2 (5 bases). V was trimmed by 4 bases and J by 8 bases, leaving 9 bases between them. This CDR3 region has 12 residues. Germline loops: CDR1 ENHRY, CDR2 SYGVKD.

This clone was counted a few times. The chain has TRBV7-9 and TRBJ2-2; TRBD1 aligns across 7 bases. The CDR3 contains 14 residues. The V segment lost 6 bases and the J segment 2 bases; nucleotides outside the gene matches: 3. The V gene's germline CDR1 is SEHNR and CDR2 FQNEAQ (reference sequence). The CDR3 reads CASRPGGNTGELFF. Written as DNA, the CDR3 is TGTGCCAGCAGACCAGGGGGAAACACCGGGGAGCTGTTTTTT.

This clone has just a few counts. The genes are TRBV15 and TRBJ2-5, with unresolved D. Germline CDR1 reads LNHNV; CDR2 reads YYDKDF (reference sequence). The V end lost 0 bases, the J end lost 4 bases, and 6 bases lay between the germline ends. The length of the CDR3 is 13 residues. CDR3 in DNA: TGTGCCACCAGCAGAGACCCCCTAGAGACCCAGTACTTC. The encoded protein is CATSRDPLETQYF.

This chain links TRBV7-2 with TRBJ2-6; 8 nucleotides align to TRBD2. V shed 1 base and J 3 bases; nucleotides not matched to a gene: 11. The CDR3 extends over 19 amino acids. Germline assignment: CDR1 SGHTA and CDR2 FQGNSA. CDR3 sequence (DNA): TGTGCCAGCAGCTTAGATGCGACCGGGGGGGCCGGTGGGGCCAACGTCCTGACTTTC. As protein: CASSLDATGGAGGANVLTF.

In its sample, this clone was seen a few times. The V and J genes are TRBV5-1 and TRBJ2-3; D call uncertain. CDR1 and CDR2 from the germline V gene are SGHRS and YFSETQ. V lost 0 bases to trimming and J lost 4 bases, with 6 bases between them. The CDR3 runs to 13 residues. As DNA, the CDR3 is TGCGCCAGCAGCTTGGCAGGCCCAGATACGCAGTATTTT. Its protein is CASSLAGPDTQYF.

V and J are TRBV5-4 and TRBJ2-7, with TRBD2 identical over 14 bases. The germline CDR1 and CDR2 sequences are SGHNT and YYREEE (reference sequence). J was trimmed by 1 base and V by 3 bases; bases with no gene match: 6. CDR3 length: 17 residues. The CDR3 here is CASSYRLAGGQSYEQYF. As DNA, the CDR3 is TGTGCCAGCAGCTATAGACTAGCGGGAGGGCAGTCCTACGAGCAGTACTTC. The variable domain in full, with the rest retrieved from reference TRBV5-4 and TRBJ2-7, is ETGVTQSPTHLIKTRGQQVTLRCSSQSGHNTVSWYQQALGQGPQFIFQYYREEENGRGNFPPRFSGLQFPNYSSELNVNALELDDSALYLCASSYRLAGGQSYEQYFGPGTRLTVT.